The 29 T cell receptor beta chains below come from one sample, sequenced in a study of T cell responses to AZD1222 COVID-19 vaccine. Measured with immunoSEQ multiplex PCR; TCRdb has only the in-frame clones, and not every one. This sample carries roughly 150,000 clones, just over 90% of them seen once, and the ten largest clones take over 1%. Sequenced here: peripheral blood, sampled 28 days after the second AZD1222 dose. All receptors derive from an adult who received the AZD1222 COVID-19 vaccine.

V is TRBV4-1 and J is TRBJ2-1, with D unresolved. Looked up from germline, CDR1 is MGHRA and CDR2 is YSYEKL. The CDR3 is 12 amino acids. The V and J ends lost 0 bases and 13 bases respectively, with 10 bases between them. The CDR3 is CASSQDTRSQFF. Here the CDR3 DNA reads TGCGCCAGCAGCCAAGATACCAGGAGCCAGTTCTTC.

The rearrangement uses TRBV7-2 and TRBJ1-1, with D hard to call. Germline V CDR1 and CDR2: SGHTA, FQGNSA. The CDR3 totals 13 residues. V was trimmed by 5 bases and J by 3 bases, leaving 10 bases between them. For the CDR3, the DNA is TGTGCCAGCAGCGAGGCCCGGCACACTGAAGCTTTCTTT. It specifies CASSEARHTEAFF.

The CDR3 nucleotides read TGTGCCAGCAGCCAAGGGCAGGTGGGAAACACTGAAGCTTTCTTT. Protein: CASSQGQVGNTEAFF. V gene TRBV3-1 (or the pseudogene TRBV3-2) combines with J gene TRBJ1-1; the D is unclear. CDR1 and CDR2 from the germline V gene are LGHDT and YNNKEL (reference sequence). The CDR3 extends over 15 amino acids. V lost 1 base and J lost 2, with 11 bases in between.

CDR3: CASSQDRGKNYGYTF. In DNA, the CDR3 is TGTGCCAGCAGCCAAGACAGGGGAAAGAACTATGGCTACACCTTC. The gene calls are TRBV4-2 and TRBJ1-2; tentative D call: TRBD1 (6 bases). Germline CDR1 reads LGHNA; CDR2 reads YNFKEQ. V was shortened by 0 bases and J by 2 bases, with 10 bases between the two germline ends. The CDR3 is 15 amino acids.

V is TRBV7-8 and J is TRBJ2-3; 7 bases are shared with TRBD1. The junction had 6 bases not matched to a gene; V was cut back by 7 bases and J by 2 bases. The CDR3 consists of 14 residues. CDR1 is SGHVS and CDR2 is FQNEAQ in the germline V gene. CDR3 DNA sequence: TGTGCCAGCACCCCAGGGGGTTTCACAGATACGCAGTATTTT. Translating gives CASTPGGFTDTQYF.

V usage is TRBV7-2 and J usage is TRBJ1-5; D unresolved. Germline assignment: CDR1 SGHTA and CDR2 FQGNSA. The V end lost 2 bases, the J end lost 5 bases, and 13 bases lay between the germline ends. The length of the CDR3 is 15 residues. The CDR3 DNA sequence: TGTGCCAGCAGCTTATTTTTCGGTATGGATCAGCCCCAGCATTTT. Translating gives CASSLFFGMDQPQHF.

The chain has TRBV6-5 and TRBJ2-7; 8 bases are a match to TRBD1. Germline CDR1 is MNHEY and CDR2 is SVGAGI. The CDR3 consists of 14 residues. V shed 5 bases, J shed 3 bases, and the junction held 6 bases outside the gene matches. The CDR3 nucleotides are TGTGCCAGCAGTCCCCGGACAGGGTACTACGAGCAGTACTTC. The encoded protein is CASSPRTGYYEQYF.

This chain connects TRBV6-4 to TRBJ1-2; 12 nucleotides align to TRBD1. The junction had 2 bases not matched to a gene; V was cut back by 3 bases and J by 6 bases. Germline V gene sequence: CDR1 MRHNA, CDR2 SNTAGT. The CDR3 runs to 14 residues. The CDR3 protein is CASSEGTGGDGYTF. The CDR3 DNA follows: TGTGCCAGCAGTGAAGGGACAGGGGGCGATGGCTACACCTTC.

The rearrangement joins TRBV27 to TRBJ2-1, with D hard to call. Germline V gene data show CDR1 as MNHEY and CDR2 as SMNVEV (reference sequence). The CDR3 spans 13 residues. V lost 2 bases to trimming and J lost 4 bases, with 6 bases between them. CDR3 sequence reads: CASSLGQYNEQFF. The DNA of the CDR3 is TGTGCCAGCAGTTTAGGTCAGTACAATGAGCAGTTCTTC.

The chain combines TRBV27 with TRBJ1-2; D ambiguous. Trimming cost V 6 bases and J 8 bases, with 13 bases left between them. This CDR3 has 12 amino acids. In germline, CDR1 is MNHEY, CDR2 SMNVEV (reference sequence). CDR3 DNA: TGTGCCAGCAGCCCGGACGCGGGGGGCTACACCTTC. It yields the protein CASSPDAGGYTF.

V gene TRBV3-1 (or the pseudogene TRBV3-2) combines with J gene TRBJ2-7; D possibly corresponds to TRBD2 (6 bases). Per the germline V gene, CDR1 is LGHDT and CDR2 is YNNKEL (reference sequence). With 3 bases removed from V and 3 bases from J, the gap between germline ends came to 9 bases. This CDR3 is 13 amino acids long. This CDR3 is CASSQGRSYEQYF. CDR3 DNA sequence: TGTGCCAGCAGCCAGGGGAGGAGCTACGAGCAGTACTTC.

This clone appeared once. This chain connects TRBV2 to TRBJ1-6; D call uncertain. The CDR3 runs to 15 residues. Trimming took 4 bases from V and 0 from J, leaving 7 bases between them. Germline lookup yields CDR1 SNHLY and CDR2 FYNNEI. The CDR3, as DNA: TGTGCCAGCAGTGTACAAAGCTCCTATAATTCACCCCTCCACTTT. Its protein is CASSVQSSYNSPLHF.

V usage is TRBV4-2 and J usage is TRBJ2-5; no clear D gene. The CDR3 contains 16 residues. Germline V CDR1 and CDR2: LGHNA, YNFKEQ. V gave up 0 bases and J gave up 3 bases, with 14 bases separating them. In DNA, the CDR3 is TGTGCCAGCAGCCAAGAGGCCCTGGTACGAAAAGAGACCCAGTACTTC. Translating it yields CASSQEALVRKETQYF.

This chain connects TRBV4-1 to TRBJ2-7; D is uncertain. The CDR3 is 14 amino acids. Germline V gene lookup returns CDR1 MGHRA and CDR2 YSYEKL. Trimming removed 4 bases at V and 1 base at J, with 11 bases between. The CDR3 sequence: CASSPDTRSYEQYF. For the CDR3, the DNA is TGCGCCAGCAGCCCAGACACGAGATCCTACGAGCAGTACTTC.

The chain recombines TRBV5-5 with TRBJ1-4, with TRBD1 matching 7 bases. Germline values: CDR1 SGHKS, CDR2 YYEKEE (reference sequence). The CDR3 is made up of 16 amino acids. The V segment lost 2 bases and the J segment 3 bases; nucleotides outside the gene matches: 7. Here the CDR3 reads CASSFPRDRANEKLFF. In DNA, the CDR3 is TGTGCCAGCAGCTTCCCCCGGGACAGAGCTAATGAAAAACTGTTTTTT.

V usage is TRBV7-9 and J usage is TRBJ2-1; 12 bases are a match to TRBD1. The CDR3 has 15 amino acids. CDR1 and CDR2 from the germline V gene are SEHNR and FQNEAQ (reference sequence). The ends lost 6 bases at V and 9 bases at J; junction bases unmatched: 9. CDR3: CASSDGDRGRVEQFF. The CDR3 nucleotides read TGTGCCAGCAGTGATGGGGACAGGGGGCGGGTTGAGCAGTTCTTC.

This chain uses TRBV5-1 with TRBJ1-4; no reliable D call. The germline V gene encodes CDR1 SGHRS and CDR2 YFSETQ. The CDR3 has 13 residues. The V end was cut by 1 base, the J end by 7 bases, with 8 bases between. CDR3 residues: CASSLPPGEKLFF. In DNA, the CDR3 is TGCGCCAGCAGCTTGCCCCCGGGTGAAAAACTGTTTTTT. Variable domain in full (rest from reference TRBV5-1 and TRBJ1-4): KAGVTQTPRYLIKTRGQQVTLSCSPISGHRSVSWYQQTPGQGLQFLFEYFSETQRNKGNFPGRFSGRQFSNSRSEMNVSTLELGDSALYLCASSLPPGEKLFFGSGTQLSVL.

The V gene is TRBV9, the J gene TRBJ2-7; tentative D call: TRBD2 (6 bases). The CDR3 is 14 amino acids. Germline V gene sequence: CDR1 SGDLS, CDR2 YYNGEE. V lost 0 bases and J 6 bases, leaving 13 bases between the germline ends. CDR3 in DNA: TGTGCCAGCAGCGTAGGGAGAGGAGGGGTCGAGCAGTACTTC. As protein: CASSVGRGGVEQYF.

The chain couples TRBV19 to TRBJ1-1; D is perhaps TRBD1 (6 bases). Germline V gene lookup returns CDR1 LNHDA and CDR2 SQIVND (reference sequence). The CDR3 totals 16 residues. V was clipped by 9 bases and J by 0 bases, with 20 bases between them. The CDR3: CASESGGGGMNTEAFF. DNA of the CDR3: TGTGCCAGCGAGAGTGGGGGAGGGGGAATGAACACTGAAGCTTTCTTT.

The V gene is TRBV6-6, the J gene TRBJ2-1; TRBD2 aligns across 8 bases. CDR3 size: 15 residues. V lost 6 bases and J lost 6; bases outside the gene matches: 10. CDR1 is MNHNY and CDR2 is SVGAGI in the germline V gene (reference sequence). This CDR3 reads CASSPGVAGLNEQFF. CDR3 in DNA: TGTGCCAGCAGCCCCGGCGTAGCGGGACTCAATGAGCAGTTCTTC.

A few counts support this clone. The rearrangement uses TRBV6-5 and TRBJ1-6; maybe TRBD1 (5 bases). The CDR3 length is 14 residues. V lost 7 bases to trimming and J lost 5 bases, with 12 bases between them. Germline CDR1 and CDR2: MNHEY and SVGAGI. CDR3 protein: CASMAGRDNSPLHF. The CDR3 DNA sequence: TGTGCCAGCATGGCGGGCAGGGATAATTCACCCCTCCACTTT.

V and J are TRBV3-1 (or the pseudogene TRBV3-2) and TRBJ2-4, with unresolved D. In germline, CDR1 is LGHDT, CDR2 YNNKEL (reference sequence). V lost 0 bases and J 0 bases, leaving 6 bases between the germline ends. This CDR3 has 15 residues. The CDR3 nucleotides read TGTGCCAGCAGCCAAGAGCTGGTAGCCAAAAACATTCAGTACTTC. It specifies CASSQELVAKNIQYF.

This chain connects TRBV2 to TRBJ1-6; D is ambiguous. The CDR3 runs 12 residues. Germline V gene data show CDR1 as SNHLY and CDR2 as FYNNEI. Trimming removed 7 bases from V and 7 bases from J, with 8 bases in between. CDR3 bases: TGTGCCAGCACTACGGGCAATTCACCCCTCCACTTT. Amino acid sequence: CASTTGNSPLHF.

This rearrangement joins TRBV7-2 to TRBJ2-3; 11 bases agree with TRBD2. The CDR3 is 18 residues long. The ends lost 0 bases at V and 2 bases at J; junction bases unmatched: 7. Germline values: CDR1 SGHTA, CDR2 FQGNSA. In DNA, the CDR3 is TGTGCCAGCAGCTTAGCTTTACCACTAGCGGGAGACACAGATACGCAGTATTTT. Its translation is CASSLALPLAGDTDTQYF.

The chain joins TRBV7-2 to TRBJ1-1; D unresolved. V lost 1 base and J 1 base, leaving 7 bases between the germline ends. Looked up from germline, CDR1 is SGHTA and CDR2 is FQGNSA. This CDR3 is 14 amino acids long. The chain's CDR3 is CASSLVGQNTEAFF. In DNA, the CDR3 is TGTGCCAGCAGCTTAGTTGGGCAGAACACTGAAGCTTTCTTT. The full variable domain, rest sourced from reference TRBV7-2 and TRBJ1-1, is GAGVSQSPSNKVTEKGKDVELRCDPISGHTALYWYRQSLGQGLEFLIYFQGNSAPDKSGLPSDRFSAERTGGSVSTLTIQRTQQEDSAVYLCASSLVGQNTEAFFGQGTRLTVV.

The rearrangement uses TRBV2 and TRBJ2-1; 9 bases fit TRBD2. J was trimmed by 5 bases and V by 7 bases; bases with no gene match: 9. This CDR3 has 15 amino acids. Per germline, CDR1 SNHLY and CDR2 FYNNEI. The CDR3 reads CASTGKREVHNEQFF. DNA for the CDR3: TGTGCCAGCACCGGAAAGCGGGAGGTCCACAATGAGCAGTTCTTC.

The chain combines TRBV4-2 with TRBJ2-7, with 11 positions matching TRBD2. The CDR3 totals 17 residues. Per germline, CDR1 LGHNA and CDR2 YNFKEQ. With 0 bases clipped from V and 4 bases from J, the junction kept 8 bases outside the gene matches. CDR3 sequence: CASSQEWVAGGLYEQYF. CDR3 in DNA: TGTGCCAGCAGCCAAGAATGGGTAGCGGGGGGGCTATACGAGCAGTACTTC.

The chain combines TRBV7-9 with TRBJ2-1, with 11 bases matching TRBD2. Trimming at V came to 3 bases and at J to 6 bases, leaving 13 bases not matched to a gene. The germline V gene encodes CDR1 SEHNR and CDR2 FQNEAQ (reference sequence). The CDR3 is 18 residues long. CDR3 DNA sequence: TGTGCCAGCAGCTTCCGGGGGGGATTAGCGGGAGGGCCCAATGAGCAGTTCTTC. This codes for CASSFRGGLAGGPNEQFF.

This rearrangement joins TRBV18 to TRBJ2-2, with no clear D. Per germline, CDR1 KGHSH and CDR2 LQKENI. CDR3 length: 14 amino acids. Trimming pared 3 bases from V and 1 base from J, leaving 6 bases between. Written as DNA, the CDR3 is TGTGCCAGCTCACCGCGGCAGAACACCGGGGAGCTGTTTTTT. This sequence encodes CASSPRQNTGELFF.